This T cell receptor (beta chain) was captured in a study of blood T cell repertoires in COVID-19. Study-level background: Collection of acute and convalescent COVID-19 samples took place in the United States, Italy and Spain. T cells, B-cell-depleted T cells, or PBMCs supplied cDNA or gDNA.

How the authors handled the data: By means of reference gene primer amplification, nucleated cell counts were estimated. Produced via immunoSEQ multiplex PCR; TCRdb's table is partial and in-frame only. Clone size and V and J calls were adopted from that table, with D and trimming inferred from the DNA. The sample lists a few hundred thousand clones, around four fifths occurring once. Trimming took 0 bases from V and 5 from J; bases not matched to a gene: 8. The CDR3 runs 16 residues. The V gene's germline CDR1 is SGHDN and CDR2 FVKESK. The origin of this receptor is a woman aged 45-60 years with active or convalescent COVID-19. V gene TRBV14 combines with J gene TRBJ1-1, with 8 bases identical to TRBD1. The sample comprised peripheral blood. The chain's CDR3 is CASSQDYGRGHTEAFF. The CDR3 DNA is TGTGCCAGCAGCCAAGATTACGGCAGGGGGCATACTGAAGCTTTCTTT.